This T cell receptor (beta chain) is drawn from a study of T cells after yellow fever vaccination. About the study: Fractions containing few cells were prepared with SMART-Seq v4 Ultra Low Input.

The CDR3 has 17 residues. J gave up 0 bases and V 6 bases, and 11 bases lay outside the gene matches. Germline V gene sequence: CDR1 MDHEN, CDR2 SYDVKM. Comment on this clonotype: Its antigen is not identified.

Findings and caveats of the study: Few clonotypes appeared in both CD4 and CD8 compartments. Contamination by abundant bulk-population clonotypes could be present in FACS-sorted repertoires. Boosting was followed by the reappearance of most primary-vaccination clones (about 97% CD4, around 90% CD8).

TCRdb redid the calling of the 5' RACE reads with MiXCR, one entry per CDR3 protein. This table has 400,000 to 650,000 distinct CDR3 sequences, less than 25% appearing once. The rearrangement uses TRBV28 and TRBJ1-3; the match to TRBD1 covers 7 bases. The sample here was PBMCs, taken roughly 20 days after the first yellow fever vaccination. The sequence was collected from a man younger than 30 who received the YFV17D yellow fever vaccine. The CDR3 DNA reads as TGTGCCAGCAGCCCGCCGGGACAGACGAGCTCTGGAAACACCATATATTTT. It specifies CASSPPGQTSSGNTIYF. The complete variable domain, with remaining parts taken from reference TRBV28 and TRBJ1-3, reads DVKVTQSSRYLVKRTGEKVFLECVQDMDHENMFWYRQDPGLGLRLIYFSYDVKMKEKGDIPEGYSVSREKKERFSLILESASTNQTSMYLCASSPPGQTSSGNTIYFGEGSWLTVV.